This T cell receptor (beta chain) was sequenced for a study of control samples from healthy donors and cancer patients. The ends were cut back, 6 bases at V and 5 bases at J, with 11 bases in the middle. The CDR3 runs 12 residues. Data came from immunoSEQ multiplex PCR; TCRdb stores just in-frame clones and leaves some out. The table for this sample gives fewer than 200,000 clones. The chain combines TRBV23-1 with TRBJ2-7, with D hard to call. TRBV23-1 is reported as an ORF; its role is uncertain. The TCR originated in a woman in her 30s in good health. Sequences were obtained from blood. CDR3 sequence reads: CASSYQCDEQYF. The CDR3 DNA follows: TGCGCCAGCAGCTACCAGTGCGACGAGCAGTACTTC.